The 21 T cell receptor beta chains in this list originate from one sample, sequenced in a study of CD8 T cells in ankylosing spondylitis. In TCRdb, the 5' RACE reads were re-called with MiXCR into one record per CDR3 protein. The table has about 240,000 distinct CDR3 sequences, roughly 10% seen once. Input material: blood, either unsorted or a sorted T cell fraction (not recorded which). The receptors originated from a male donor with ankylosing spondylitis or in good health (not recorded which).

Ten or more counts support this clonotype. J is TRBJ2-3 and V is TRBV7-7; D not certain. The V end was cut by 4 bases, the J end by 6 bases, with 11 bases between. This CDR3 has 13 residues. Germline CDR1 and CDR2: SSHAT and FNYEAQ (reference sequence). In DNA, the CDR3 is TGTGCCAGCAGCTCCTATCTTTGGGATACGCAGTATTTT. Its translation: CASSSYLWDTQYF.

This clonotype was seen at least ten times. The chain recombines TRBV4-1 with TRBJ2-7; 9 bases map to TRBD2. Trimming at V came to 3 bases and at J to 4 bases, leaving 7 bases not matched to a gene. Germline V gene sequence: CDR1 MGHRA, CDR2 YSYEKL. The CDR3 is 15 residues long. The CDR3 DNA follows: TGCGCCAGCAGCCACCAACCGGGACTAGCTTACGAGCAGTACTTC. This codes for CASSHQPGLAYEQYF.

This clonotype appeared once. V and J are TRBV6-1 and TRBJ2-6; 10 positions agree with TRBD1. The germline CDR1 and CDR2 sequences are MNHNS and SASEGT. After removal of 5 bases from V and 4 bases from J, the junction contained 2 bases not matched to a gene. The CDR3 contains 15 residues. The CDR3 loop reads CASSRTGGGANVLTF. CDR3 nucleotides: TGTGCCAGCAGTAGGACAGGGGGGGGGGCCAACGTCCTGACTTTC.

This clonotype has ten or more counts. The CDR3 sequence is CASSHTDSNEQFF. The CDR3 DNA is TGCGCCAGCAGCCACACGGACAGCAATGAGCAGTTCTTC. The chain joins TRBV4-1 to TRBJ2-1; D perhaps matches TRBD1 (6 bases). CDR3 size: 13 residues. With 3 bases removed from V and 6 bases from J, the gap between germline ends came to 9 bases. Germline lookup yields CDR1 MGHRA and CDR2 YSYEKL.

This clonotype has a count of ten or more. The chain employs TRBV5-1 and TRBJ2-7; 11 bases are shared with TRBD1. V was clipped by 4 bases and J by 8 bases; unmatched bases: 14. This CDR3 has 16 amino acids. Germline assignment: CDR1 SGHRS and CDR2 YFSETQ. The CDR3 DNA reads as TGCGCCAGCAGCCCTGGGACAGGGGGTGCCTCTAGCAAGCAGTACTTC. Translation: CASSPGTGGASSKQYF.

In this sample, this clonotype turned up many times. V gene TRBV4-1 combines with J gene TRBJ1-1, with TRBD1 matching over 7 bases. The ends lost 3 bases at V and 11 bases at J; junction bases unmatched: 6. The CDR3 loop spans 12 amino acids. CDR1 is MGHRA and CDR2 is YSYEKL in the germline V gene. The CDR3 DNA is TGCGCCAGCAGCCAGCAAAGGGGGCTGGCTTTCTTT. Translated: CASSQQRGLAFF.

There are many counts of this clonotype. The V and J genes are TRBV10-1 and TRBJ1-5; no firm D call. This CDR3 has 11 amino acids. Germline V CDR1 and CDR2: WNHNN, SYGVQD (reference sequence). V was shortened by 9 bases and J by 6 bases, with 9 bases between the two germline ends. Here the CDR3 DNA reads TGCGCCAGTATAGCAGGTCAGCCCCAGCATTTT. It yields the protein CASIAGQPQHF.

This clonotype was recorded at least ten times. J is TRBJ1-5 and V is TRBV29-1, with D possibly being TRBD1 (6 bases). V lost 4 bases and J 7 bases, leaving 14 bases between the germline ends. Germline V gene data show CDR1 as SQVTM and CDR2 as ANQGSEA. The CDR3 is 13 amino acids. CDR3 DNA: TGCAGCGTTGGAGACAGGAGGGGACAGCCCCAGCATTTT. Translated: CSVGDRRGQPQHF.

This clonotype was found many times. The CDR3 sequence is CASRPIQGSYEQYF. The CDR3 nucleotides read TGCGCCAGCAGGCCGATCCAGGGATCCTACGAGCAGTACTTC. The rearrangement joins TRBV5-1 to TRBJ2-7; the D gene is possibly TRBD1 (5 bases). The CDR3 runs to 14 residues. The V gene lost 5 bases and the J gene lost 1 base, with 13 bases spanning the gap. The germline gives CDR1 SGHRS, CDR2 YFSETQ.

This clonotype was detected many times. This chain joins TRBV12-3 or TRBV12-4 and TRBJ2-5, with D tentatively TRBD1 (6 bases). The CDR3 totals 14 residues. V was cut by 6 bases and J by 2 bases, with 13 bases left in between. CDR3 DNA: TGTGCCAGCAGCCGCGACAGGAGTCAAGAGACCCAGTACTTC. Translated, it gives CASSRDRSQETQYF.

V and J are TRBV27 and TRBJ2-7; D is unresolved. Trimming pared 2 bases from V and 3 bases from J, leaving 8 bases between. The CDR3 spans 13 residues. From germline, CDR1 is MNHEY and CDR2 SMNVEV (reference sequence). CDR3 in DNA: TGTGCCAGCAGTTTAAACCCTAGCTACGAGCAGTACTTC. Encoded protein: CASSLNPSYEQYF.

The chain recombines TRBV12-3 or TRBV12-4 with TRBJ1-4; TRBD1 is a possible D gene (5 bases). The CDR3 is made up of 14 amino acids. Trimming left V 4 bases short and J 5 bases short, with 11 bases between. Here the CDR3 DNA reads TGTGCCAGCAGTTACCGGGGGTCAAATGAAAAACTGTTTTTT. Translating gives CASSYRGSNEKLFF.

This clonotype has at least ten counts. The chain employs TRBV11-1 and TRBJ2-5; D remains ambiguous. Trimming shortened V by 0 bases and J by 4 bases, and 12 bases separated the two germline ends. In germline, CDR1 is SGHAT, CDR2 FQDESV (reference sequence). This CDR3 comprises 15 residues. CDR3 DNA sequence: TGTGCCAGCAGCTTAGCGGCACCAGGTAGAGAGACCCAGTACTTC. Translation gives CASSLAAPGRETQYF.

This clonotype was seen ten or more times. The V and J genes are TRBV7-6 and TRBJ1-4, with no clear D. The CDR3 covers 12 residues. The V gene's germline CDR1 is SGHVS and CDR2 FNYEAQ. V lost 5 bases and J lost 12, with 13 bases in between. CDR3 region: CASSPKWGELFF. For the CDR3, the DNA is TGTGCCAGCAGCCCAAAGTGGGGTGAACTGTTTTTT.

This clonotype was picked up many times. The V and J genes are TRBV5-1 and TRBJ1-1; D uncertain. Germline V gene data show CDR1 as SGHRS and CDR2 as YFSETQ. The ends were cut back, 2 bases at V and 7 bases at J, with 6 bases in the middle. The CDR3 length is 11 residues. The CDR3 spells CASSFEGEAFF. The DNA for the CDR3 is TGCGCCAGCAGCTTCGAGGGTGAAGCTTTCTTT.

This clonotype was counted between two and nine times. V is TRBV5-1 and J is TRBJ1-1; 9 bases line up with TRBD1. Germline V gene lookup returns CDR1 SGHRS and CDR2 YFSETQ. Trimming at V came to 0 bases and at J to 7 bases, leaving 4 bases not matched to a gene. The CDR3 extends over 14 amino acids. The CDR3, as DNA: TGCGCCAGCAGCTTGGACAGGGGGCCCATTGAAGCTTTCTTT. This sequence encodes CASSLDRGPIEAFF.

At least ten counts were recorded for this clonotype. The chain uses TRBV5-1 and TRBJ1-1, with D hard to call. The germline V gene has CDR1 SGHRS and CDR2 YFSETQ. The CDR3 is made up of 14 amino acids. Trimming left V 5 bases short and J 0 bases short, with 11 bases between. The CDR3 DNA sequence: TGCGCCAGCAGTATGCGTAGTCTGAACACTGAAGCTTTCTTT. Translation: CASSMRSLNTEAFF.

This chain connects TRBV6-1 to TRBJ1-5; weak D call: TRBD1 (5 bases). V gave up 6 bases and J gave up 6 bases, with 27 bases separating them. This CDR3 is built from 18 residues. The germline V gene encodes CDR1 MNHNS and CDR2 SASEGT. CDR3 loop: CASRARRKDQGEVQPQHF. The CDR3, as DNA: TGTGCCAGCAGGGCCCGACGAAAGGATCAGGGCGAAGTTCAGCCCCAGCATTTT.

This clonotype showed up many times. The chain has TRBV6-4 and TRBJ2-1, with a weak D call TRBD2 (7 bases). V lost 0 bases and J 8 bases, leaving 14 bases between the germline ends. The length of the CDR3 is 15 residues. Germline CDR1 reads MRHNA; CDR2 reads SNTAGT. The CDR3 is CASSDSGGAGDEQFF. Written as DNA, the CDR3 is TGTGCCAGCAGTGACTCAGGGGGGGCCGGAGATGAGCAGTTCTTC.

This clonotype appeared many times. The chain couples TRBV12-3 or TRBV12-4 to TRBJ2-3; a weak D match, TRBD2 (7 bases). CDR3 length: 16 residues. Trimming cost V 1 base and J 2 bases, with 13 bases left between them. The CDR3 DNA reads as TGTGCCAGCAGTTTAGGCGGGGGCCACTACACAGATACGCAGTATTTT. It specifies CASSLGGGHYTDTQYF.

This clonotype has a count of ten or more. CDR3 region: CASSLGVIGSYGYTF. CDR3 in DNA: TGCGCCAGCAGCTTGGGTGTGATAGGGAGCTATGGCTACACCTTC. This chain joins TRBV5-1 and TRBJ1-2, with D unresolved. Germline V gene data show CDR1 as SGHRS and CDR2 as YFSETQ. The CDR3 runs 15 residues. V lost 0 bases and J lost 4, with 13 bases in between.